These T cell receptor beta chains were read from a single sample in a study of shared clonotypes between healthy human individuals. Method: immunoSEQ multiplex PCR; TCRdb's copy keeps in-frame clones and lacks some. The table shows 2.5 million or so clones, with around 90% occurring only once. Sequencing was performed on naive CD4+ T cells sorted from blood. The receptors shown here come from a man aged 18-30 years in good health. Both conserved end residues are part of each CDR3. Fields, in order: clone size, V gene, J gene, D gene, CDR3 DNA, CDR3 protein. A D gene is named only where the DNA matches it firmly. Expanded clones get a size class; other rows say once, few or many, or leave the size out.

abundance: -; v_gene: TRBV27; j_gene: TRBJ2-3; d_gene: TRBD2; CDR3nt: TGTGCCAGCAGAGAACTAGCGGGGGTAGATACGCAGTATTTT; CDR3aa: CASRELAGVDTQYF
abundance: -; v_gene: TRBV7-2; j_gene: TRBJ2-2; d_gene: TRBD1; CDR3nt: TGTGCCAGCAGCCGGGACAGGACGAACACCGGGGAGCTGTTTTTT; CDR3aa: CASSRDRTNTGELFF
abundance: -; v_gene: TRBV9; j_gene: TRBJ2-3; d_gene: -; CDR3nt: TGTGCCAGCAGCGTCTACACAGATACGCAGTATTTT; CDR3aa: CASSVYTDTQYF
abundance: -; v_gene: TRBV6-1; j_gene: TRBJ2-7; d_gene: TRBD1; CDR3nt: TGTGCCAGCAGTGTACAGGGGGCTTGGGAGCAGTACTTC; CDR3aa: CASSVQGAWEQYF
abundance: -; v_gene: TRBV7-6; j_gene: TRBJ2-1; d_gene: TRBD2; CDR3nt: TGTGCCAGCAGCTTAGGGGTAGCTAGCGGGAATTCCTACAATGAGCAGTTCTTC; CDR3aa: CASSLGVASGNSYNEQFF
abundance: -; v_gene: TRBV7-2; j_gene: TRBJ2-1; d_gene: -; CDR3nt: TGTGCCAGCAGCTTTGGGGGGTTTCGAGATGAGCAGTTCTTC; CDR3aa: CASSFGGFRDEQFF
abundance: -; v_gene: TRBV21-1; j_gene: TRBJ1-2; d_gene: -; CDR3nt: TGTGCCAGCATCCAAGAGGAGGGGGCAAATGGCTACACCTTC; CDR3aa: CASIQEEGANGYTF
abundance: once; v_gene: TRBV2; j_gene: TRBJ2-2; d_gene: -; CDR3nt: TGTGCCAGCACGCGGGCTGAATCCACCGGGGAGCTGTTTTTT; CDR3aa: CASTRAESTGELFF
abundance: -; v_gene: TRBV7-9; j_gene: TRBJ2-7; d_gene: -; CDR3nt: TGTGCCAGCAGCTCAGGGGTGCGCTCCTACGAGCAGTACTTC; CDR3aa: CASSSGVRSYEQYF
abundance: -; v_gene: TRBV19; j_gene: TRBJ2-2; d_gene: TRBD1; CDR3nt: TGTGCCAGTAGTAAGACAGGGGGCGAAACCGGGGAGCTGTTTTTT; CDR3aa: CASSKTGGETGELFF
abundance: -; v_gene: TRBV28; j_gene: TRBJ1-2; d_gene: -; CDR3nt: TGTGCCAGCAATGCAGGGAGCTATGGCTACACCTTC; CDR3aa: CASNAGSYGYTF
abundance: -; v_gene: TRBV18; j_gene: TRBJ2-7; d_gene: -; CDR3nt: TGTGCCAGCTCAACCGGGGTGGGCTACGAGCAGTACTTC; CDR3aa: CASSTGVGYEQYF
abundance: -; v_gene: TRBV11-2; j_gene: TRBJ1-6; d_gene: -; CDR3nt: TGTGCCAGCAGCGATACGACCGCATCGTTGGGAGCATTTTCACCCCTCCACTTT; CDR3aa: CASSDTTASLGAFSPLHF
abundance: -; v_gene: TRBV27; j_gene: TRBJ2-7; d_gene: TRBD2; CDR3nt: TGTGCCAGCAGTTCCGGTTTAGCGGGAGAAGTCCGCGAGCAGTACTTC; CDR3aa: CASSSGLAGEVREQYF
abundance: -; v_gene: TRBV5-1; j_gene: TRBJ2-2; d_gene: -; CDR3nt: TGCGCCAGCAGCCTCCAGGGAGGGAACACCGGGGAGCTGTTTTTT; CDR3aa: CASSLQGGNTGELFF
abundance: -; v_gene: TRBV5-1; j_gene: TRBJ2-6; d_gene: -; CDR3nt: TGCGCCAGCAGCTTGGAGAGGGGGTCCAGCTCTGGGGCCAACGTCCTGACTTTC; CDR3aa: CASSLERGSSSGANVLTF
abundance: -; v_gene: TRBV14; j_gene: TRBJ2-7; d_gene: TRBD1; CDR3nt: TGTGCCAGCAGCCAACAACCGGGACAGGGATCCGAGCAGTACTTC; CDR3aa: CASSQQPGQGSEQYF
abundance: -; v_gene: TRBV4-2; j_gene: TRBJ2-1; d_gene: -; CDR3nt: TGTGCCAGCAGCCAAGCCGGACTCGGCGTCTACAATGAGCAGTTCTTC; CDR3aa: CASSQAGLGVYNEQFF